These 21 T cell receptor beta chains were all obtained from the same sample, sequenced in a study of cytomegalovirus exposure and HLA in healthy donors. The PCR used 60 Vbeta and 13 Jbeta primers. The method was immunoSEQ multiplex PCR; TCRdb's version includes in-frame clones alone and lacks a portion of them. The data hold approximately 140,000 clones, with roughly 80% observed a single time. The sample comprised PBMCs. The receptors were gathered from a female donor in good health and CMV-seronegative.

This clone was seen only once. The chain carries TRBV18 and TRBJ1-4; 7 nucleotides line up with TRBD1. Trimming took 0 bases from V and 5 from J; bases not matched to a gene: 12. CDR3 length: 18 residues. Germline lookup yields CDR1 KGHSH and CDR2 LQKENI. The CDR3 nucleotides read TGTGCCAGCTCACCACCATCGGCAGGGGGGTTTAGGAATGAAAAACTGTTTTTT. Amino acid sequence: CASSPPSAGGFRNEKLFF.

V and J are TRBV19 and TRBJ1-5; TRBD1 might be the D (5 bases). The CDR3 extends over 16 amino acids. Germline V lookup: CDR1 LNHDA, CDR2 SQIVND (reference sequence). V lost 9 bases, J lost 4 bases, and 22 bases lay in between. The CDR3 loop reads CASGGIPTTVNQPQHF. For the CDR3, the DNA is TGTGCCAGCGGGGGAATCCCCACGACGGTAAATCAGCCCCAGCATTTT. Filled out from reference TRBV19 and TRBJ1-5, the complete variable domain reads DGGITQSPKYLFRKEGQNVTLSCEQNLNHDAMYWYRQDPGQGLRLIYYSQIVNDFQKGDIAEGYSVSREKKESFPLTVTSAQKNPTAFYLCASGGIPTTVNQPQHFGDGTRLSIL.

This clone has more than one count but fewer than ten. The CDR3 DNA is TGTGCCAGGACTATGACAGGCGTAAACACTGAAGCTTTCTTT. Its protein product is CARTMTGVNTEAFF. This chain connects TRBV19 to TRBJ1-1; the D gene is possibly TRBD1 (6 bases). V lost 9 bases and J lost 2, with 16 bases in between. The CDR3 runs 14 residues. Germline CDR1 is LNHDA and CDR2 is SQIVND (reference sequence). The full variable domain, in which reference TRBV19 and TRBJ1-1 provide the parts outside the CDR3, is DGGITQSPKYLFRKEGQNVTLSCEQNLNHDAMYWYRQDPGQGLRLIYYSQIVNDFQKGDIAEGYSVSREKKESFPLTVTSAQKNPTAFYLCARTMTGVNTEAFFGQGTRLTVV.

This sequence joins TRBV28 and TRBJ1-5, with unresolved D. The germline V gene has CDR1 MDHEN and CDR2 SYDVKM. The CDR3 consists of 16 residues. Trimming cost V 7 bases and J 3 bases, with 19 bases left between them. CDR3 amino acids: CASTTPPGRLNQPQHF. CDR3 nucleotides: TGTGCCAGCACCACCCCTCCCGGGAGGCTCAATCAGCCCCAGCATTTT.

The genes are TRBV9 and TRBJ1-6, with a possible D match to TRBD1 (6 bases). Germline V gives CDR1 SGDLS, CDR2 YYNGEE. V lost 1 base and J lost 6, with 14 bases in between. The CDR3 is made up of 16 amino acids. Written as DNA, the CDR3 is TGTGCCAGCAGCGTATCCTCGGGACAAATTAATTCACCCCTCCACTTT. This sequence encodes CASSVSSGQINSPLHF.

The genes are TRBV2 and TRBJ1-1; no definite D call. The germline gives CDR1 SNHLY, CDR2 FYNNEI. V gave up 4 bases and J gave up 11 bases, with 17 bases separating them. This CDR3 spans 13 amino acids. Here the CDR3 DNA reads TGTGCCAGCAGTGTAGTGGCCGGCGGTATGGCTTTCTTT. Translation: CASSVVAGGMAFF.

The chain carries TRBV10-2 and TRBJ2-1; weak D call: TRBD1 (7 bases). The germline gives CDR1 WSHSY, CDR2 SAAADI. The V gene lost 6 bases and the J gene lost 9 bases, with 9 bases spanning the gap. This CDR3 region has 11 residues. The CDR3 nucleotides read TGCGCCAGCAGGCAGGGGGGTGAGCAGTTCTTC. Translation: CASRQGGEQFF.

J is TRBJ1-5 and V is TRBV30, with 8 bases identical to TRBD1. This CDR3 is built from 14 residues. Losses at the gene ends were 1 base for V and 7 bases for J; bases not matched to a gene: 6. Germline CDR1 is GTSNPN and CDR2 is SVGIG (reference sequence). CDR3 amino acids: CAWSGTGRGQPQHF. The CDR3 coding sequence is TGTGCCTGGAGTGGGACAGGGCGAGGGCAGCCCCAGCATTTT. The variable domain in full, completed from reference TRBV30 and TRBJ1-5, reads SQTIHQWPATLVQPVGSPLSLECTVEGTSNPNLYWYRQAAGRGLQLLFYSVGIGQISSEVPQNLSASRPQDRQFILSSKKLLLSDSGFYLCAWSGTGRGQPQHFGDGTRLSIL.

CDR3 loop: CASSPLGGRDAPDTQYF. The CDR3 DNA reads TGCGCCAGCAGCCCATTAGGGGGAAGAGACGCGCCAGATACGCAGTATTTT. The rearrangement joins TRBV5-1 to TRBJ2-3; possible D gene TRBD1, 6 bases. Trimming removed 4 bases at V and 4 bases at J, with 22 bases between. This CDR3 is 17 amino acids long. Per the germline V gene, CDR1 is SGHRS and CDR2 is YFSETQ. Based on the CDR3 plus reference TRBV5-1 and TRBJ2-3, the full variable domain is KAGVTQTPRYLIKTRGQQVTLSCSPISGHRSVSWYQQTPGQGLQFLFEYFSETQRNKGNFPGRFSGRQFSNSRSEMNVSTLELGDSALYLCASSPLGGRDAPDTQYFGPGTRLTVL.

This chain connects TRBV11-2 to TRBJ1-3; 8 nucleotides match TRBD1. After removal of 3 bases from V and 3 bases from J, the junction contained 7 bases not matched to a gene. The germline V gene encodes CDR1 SGHAT and CDR2 FQNNGV. The CDR3 extends over 16 amino acids. The chain's CDR3 is CASSFARTGLGNTIYF. As DNA, the CDR3 is TGTGCCAGCAGCTTCGCTAGGACAGGGCTTGGAAACACCATATATTTT.

CDR3 region: CASSLVQVRQGDYNEQFF. DNA for the CDR3: TGCGCCAGCAGCTTGGTCCAGGTGAGACAGGGTGATTACAATGAGCAGTTCTTC. The chain combines TRBV5-1 with TRBJ2-1, with 7 bases fitting TRBD1. The CDR3 is 18 amino acids. Germline CDR1 SGHRS, CDR2 YFSETQ. With V trimmed by 0 bases and J by 4 bases, 13 bases remained unmatched.

V gene TRBV5-1 combines with J gene TRBJ2-7, with 7 bases that match TRBD1. The CDR3 extends over 15 amino acids. In germline, CDR1 is SGHRS, CDR2 YFSETQ. The V segment lost 4 bases and the J segment 3 bases; nucleotides outside the gene matches: 10. The CDR3 DNA follows: TGCGCCAGCAGCAGAGAGACAGGGACGATCTACGAGCAGTACTTC. This sequence encodes CASSRETGTIYEQYF.

V and J are TRBV14 and TRBJ1-6, with TRBD1 identical over 9 bases. The V segment lost 4 bases and the J segment 7 bases; nucleotides outside the gene matches: 8. The CDR3 has 16 residues. In germline, CDR1 is SGHDN, CDR2 FVKESK. The CDR3 nucleotides read TGTGCCAGCAGCCTCCGGACAGGGGCCTGGAATTCACCCCTCCACTTT. It is translated as CASSLRTGAWNSPLHF.

This clone was recorded once. The gene calls are TRBV29-1 and TRBJ2-1; 9 bases map to TRBD2. The CDR3 extends over 13 amino acids. J was trimmed by 16 bases and V by 7 bases; bases with no gene match: 17. The germline CDR1 and CDR2 sequences are SQVTM and ANQGSEA. CDR3: CSAVAGGGRAGFF. The DNA for the CDR3 is TGCAGCGCAGTTGCCGGTGGCGGGAGGGCCGGATTCTTC.

The chain is built from TRBV5-6 and TRBJ1-1; possible D gene TRBD1, 6 bases. Germline V lookup: CDR1 SGHDT, CDR2 YYEEEE. V was trimmed by 2 bases and J by 1 base, leaving 9 bases between them. The CDR3 contains 14 residues. Here the CDR3 reads CASSLPGQNTEAFF. CDR3 nucleotide sequence: TGTGCCAGCAGCTTACCGGGACAGAACACTGAAGCTTTCTTT.

The genes are TRBV7-2 and TRBJ2-2; TRBD2 might be the D (7 bases). V lost 1 base and J lost 2, with 14 bases in between. CDR1 and CDR2 (germline): SGHTA, FQGNSA. The CDR3 runs to 17 residues. The CDR3 nucleotides read TGTGCCAGCAGCTTAGTCTGGGGGGGGCCTAACACCGGGGAGCTGTTTTTT. It yields the protein CASSLVWGGPNTGELFF.

This rearrangement joins TRBV7-8 to TRBJ1-5; possibly TRBD1 for D (5 bases). The V gene's germline CDR1 is SGHVS and CDR2 FQNEAQ. V was trimmed by 1 base and J by 7 bases, leaving 8 bases between them. The CDR3 is 13 residues long. The CDR3 region is CASSLGRGQPQHF. The CDR3 DNA reads as TGTGCCAGCAGCTTAGGACGGGGGCAGCCCCAGCATTTT.

This chain joins TRBV4-1 and TRBJ2-1; perhaps TRBD2 as D (5 bases). Germline lookup yields CDR1 MGHRA and CDR2 YSYEKL. This CDR3 contains 14 residues. V was clipped by 3 bases and J by 7 bases, with 13 bases between them. The DNA for the CDR3 is TGCGCCAGCAGCCAGGAAATAAGGGAGAATGAGCAGTTCTTC. Encoded protein: CASSQEIRENEQFF.

This chain joins TRBV7-8 and TRBJ2-7; TRBD1 might be the D (5 bases). This CDR3 region has 14 residues. The germline CDR1 and CDR2 sequences are SGHVS and FQNEAQ. The ends were cut back, 5 bases at V and 6 bases at J, with 17 bases in the middle. CDR3: CASSPLQQVSEQYF. In DNA form, the CDR3 reads TGTGCCAGCAGCCCGTTACAACAGGTCAGCGAGCAGTACTTC.

This clone was picked up one time. This rearrangement joins TRBV19 to TRBJ1-5; D ambiguous. With 3 bases removed from V and 2 bases from J, the gap between germline ends came to 8 bases. Germline V gene data show CDR1 as LNHDA and CDR2 as SQIVND (reference sequence). CDR3 size: 14 residues. CDR3 loop: CASSIRRGNQPQHF. The CDR3, as DNA: TGTGCCAGTAGTATTAGGAGGGGCAATCAGCCCCAGCATTTT.

This chain connects TRBV18 to TRBJ1-1, with D uncertain. The CDR3 runs 12 residues. Germline lookup yields CDR1 KGHSH and CDR2 LQKENI. V gave up 2 bases and J gave up 7 bases, with 8 bases separating them. CDR3 region: CASSPFGREAFF. The DNA of the CDR3 is TGTGCCAGCTCACCATTTGGGCGTGAAGCTTTCTTT.